The source of this T cell receptor beta chain is a study of T cells in Graves' hyperthyroidism and ophthalmopathy (dated by TCRdb to 2018 to 2020). Background for the entire study: Peripheral blood samples were taken at initial diagnosis, before any treatment was given. To identify TCR V-J signatures that set the groups apart, the researchers used a discovery cohort of 100 patients, made up of around 42 with Graves' ophthalmopathy and some 58 with stable Graves' hyperthyroidism. Whether ophthalmopathy could be predicted prospectively was tested in an independent validation cohort made up of fewer than 20 hyperthyroidism patients plus 17 patients who later progressed to ophthalmopathy. The 100 discovery patients were divided at random into training and test sets in a 7:3 ratio. The study also compared thyroid tissue and blood T-cell repertoires from 5 to 7 Graves' hyperthyroidism patients. Once sampling was done, hyperthyroidism patients were given methimazole at a starting dose of 30 mg daily, whereas ophthalmopathy patients were given high-dose intravenous methylprednisolone. According to the paper, TCR Vbeta CDR3 sequencing was carried out on more than 120 peripheral blood samples, which came from 40 to 45 ophthalmopathy, under 80 hyperthyroidism and roughly 17 progressor patients. Study-wide findings and limitations: During validation, the model predicted progression to ophthalmopathy a median of around 6 months ahead of onset, with more than 55% sensitivity and about 72% specificity. Most expanded thyroid clonotypes (frequency above 0.001) were also found in blood, which suggests that blood repertoires may mirror thyroid immune responses. A 13 V-J signature model separated ophthalmopathy from stable hyperthyroidism, with 87.88% sensitivity and roughly 82% specificity in cross-validation and 80%/75% in testing. Sample size was not statistically predetermined, and blinding of investigators to group allocation was not performed.

Details on this clonotype: The target of this receptor is not known. One base away there is no much larger clone; base qualities are not given.

The CDR3, from cysteine to phenylalanine, totals 16 residues. The only DNA kept is the CDR3, 48 bases in frame from the first base. CDR1 and CDR2, per the germline V gene (reference sequence), are LNHNV and YYDKDF. The germline V and J ends show losses of 3 bases and 4 bases respectively, and no gene match explains 7 bases of the junction. Amplification of TCR beta CDR3 regions was carried out from RNA transcripts. For the first round of RT-PCR on the TCR CDR3, the HTBI primer set was used together with the Qiagen OneStep RT-PCR kit. The libraries were constructed in a second round of multiplex PCR and then size-selected and purified. Paired-end sequencing of the libraries was performed with 100 bp reads on an Illumina HiSeq2000. Per the authors' processing: Raw data were processed with SOAPnuke, discarding reads with adapters, uncalled bases, mean Phred below 15, or no exact constant-primer or identifier match. COPE v1.2.5 was used to merge the high-quality paired reads, and each unique nucleotide sequence was defined as a clonotype. MiTCR v1.1 was used to align clonotypes to the IMGT TRBV, TRBD and TRBJ reference segments. Analysis was restricted to V-J combinations with a frequency above 0.0001, which covered approximately 99% of repertoires. The TCS score was defined as F50 (clonal expansion) divided by E x V (chaos), with BLOSUM62-based TCRdist calculated between CDR3 peptides within each V-J. Welch's t-statistics and random forest reduced 500 to 550 V-J features to 13, which were used in a naive Bayes classifier (R e1071). TCRdb itself trimmed the public reads at Q25 with fastp, ran MiXCR and retained productive beta chains. When rows share a CDR3 protein, they turn into one entry using the most common DNA and genes. The authors' filters were not applied to this entry. The sample table lists hundreds of thousands of distinct CDR3 sequences, 15% to 18% of them with a count of one. Approximately 14% of the sample goes to the ten largest clones.

A patient counted as having stable Graves' hyperthyroidism if no progression to ophthalmopathy occurred over 18 months of follow-up. Hyperthyroidism patients were newly diagnosed, with disease duration under 2 months, and aged 18 to 65 years. Any patient with an uncontrolled infection, another autoimmune disease, pregnancy or lactation was excluded. Diagnoses were established on the basis of clinical symptoms, serum thyroxine and TRAb, thyroid ultrasound, and orbital computed tomography. PBMCs were separated from under 12 ml of fresh peripheral blood using Ficoll-Paque density gradient centrifugation. Total RNA was extracted with Trizol reagent, and quality was checked on an Agilent 2100 Bioanalyzer.

The sequencing sample was made of blood. This sequence was found in a woman between 18 and 29 years old with Graves' hyperthyroidism. The rearrangement joined TRBV15 to TRBJ2-1; 9 middle bases align to TRBD1. The DNA sequence is TGTGCCACCAGCAGCCCACGGGACAGGGTTTACAATGAGCAGTTCTTC. It specifies CATSSPRDRVYNEQFF.